The T cell receptor (beta chain) under discussion was sequenced for a study of shared clonotypes between healthy human individuals. Study-level points and caveats: There were few donors, and this limited the genetic and exposure-history diversity represented. Estimated richness was generally greater in naive than memory subsets. In contrast to clonotypes shared by all four donors, non-shared clonotypes had lower generation probabilities.

Sequencing used immunoSEQ multiplex PCR; TCRdb keeps in-frame clones, though not all of them. The repertoire consists of about 1 million clones, with more than 65% occurring once and the leading ten covering around 1.5%. A word on this clone: Its antigen remains unidentified.

The specimen was memory CD4+ T cells sorted from blood. Subset of the sample: CD45RA-negative fraction. The sequence was collected from a man in his late teens or twenties in good health.

In DNA, the CDR3 is TGCGCCAGCAGCGCCTCCGGGATCGTAACCGGGGAGCTGTTTTTT. Its translation: CASSASGIVTGELFF. This rearrangement joins TRBV5-1 to TRBJ2-2; D possibly corresponds to TRBD2 (5 bases). The CDR3 runs to 15 residues. V lost 4 bases and J 5 bases, leaving 15 bases between the germline ends. Germline lookup yields CDR1 SGHRS and CDR2 YFSETQ.